This entry lists 26 T cell receptor beta chains sequenced from one sample in a study of CD8 T cells in Susac syndrome. Reverse transcription of roughly 0.5 to 1 ug RNA was carried out with random hexamers. TCRdb fed the immunoSEQ multiplex PCR reads into MiXCR, producing one record per CDR3 protein. Of approximately 190,000 distinct CDR3 sequences in the sample, approximately 95% were seen once. Specimen: CD8+ T cells from PBMCs. The origin of the receptors is a human donor with Susac syndrome.

V gene TRBV29-1 combines with J gene TRBJ2-7, with 8 bases matching TRBD1. This CDR3 is built from 14 residues. J lost 6 bases, V lost 4 bases, and 11 bases had no gene match. Germline V gene lookup returns CDR1 SQVTM and CDR2 ANQGSEA. Here the CDR3 DNA reads TGCAGCGTTGCAACTCCGGGACAGGAGGGCGAGCAGTACTTC. It encodes CSVATPGQEGEQYF.

The chain is built from TRBV19 and TRBJ2-7, with D perhaps TRBD1 or TRBD2 (6 bases each). Germline CDR1 is LNHDA and CDR2 is SQIVND (reference sequence). The V and J ends lost 5 bases and 0 bases respectively, with 8 bases between them. The CDR3 has 13 amino acids. CDR3 nucleotide sequence: TGTGCCAGTAGTCCGGGGGCCTCCTACGAGCAGTACTTC. It specifies CASSPGASYEQYF.

This sequence joins TRBV5-6 and TRBJ2-3; 9 nucleotides match TRBD1. CDR3 length: 17 residues. Germline V gene lookup returns CDR1 SGHDT and CDR2 YYEEEE. V was pared by 4 bases and J by 3 bases, with 12 bases of the junction left unmatched. As DNA, the CDR3 is TGTGCCAGCAGCCAGGACAGGGGACTTCGGGTGACAGATACGCAGTATTTT. Its protein product is CASSQDRGLRVTDTQYF.

In its sample, this clonotype was seen a few times. This chain uses TRBV7-3 with TRBJ2-5; 8 nucleotides match TRBD2. The germline gives CDR1 SGHTA, CDR2 FQGTGA. The CDR3 runs 16 residues. V lost 2 bases, J lost 1 base, and 6 bases stayed unmatched. For the CDR3, the DNA is TGTGCCAGCAGCTTAGGGCTGGCGGGGGGCCAAGAGACCCAGTACTTC. This gives the protein CASSLGLAGGQETQYF.

The J gene is TRBJ1-1, the V gene TRBV15, with 9 bases matching TRBD1. Trimming removed 0 bases from V and 11 bases from J; junction bases left unmatched: 1. Germline assignment: CDR1 LNHNV and CDR2 YYDKDF (reference sequence). This CDR3 comprises 12 residues. This chain's CDR3 is CATSREGQGAFF. In DNA, the CDR3 is TGTGCCACCAGCAGAGAGGGACAGGGTGCTTTCTTT.

The rearrangement uses TRBV4-1 and TRBJ1-1; D uncertain. V was shortened by 2 bases and J by 1 base, with 2 bases between the two germline ends. The germline V gene encodes CDR1 MGHRA and CDR2 YSYEKL. This CDR3 contains 12 residues. CDR3 protein: CASSQKNTEAFF. In DNA, the CDR3 is TGCGCCAGCAGCCAAAAGAACACTGAAGCTTTCTTT.

The CDR3 region is CASILGHPNTEAFF. In DNA, the CDR3 is TGTGCCAGCATCCTGGGACATCCGAACACTGAAGCTTTCTTT. The rearrangement links TRBV13 to TRBJ1-1; weak D call: TRBD1 (6 bases). This CDR3 comprises 14 residues. Germline V gene sequence: CDR1 PRHDT, CDR2 FYEKMQ (reference sequence). V was pared by 7 bases and J by 1 base, with 13 bases between. The full variable domain, in which reference TRBV13 and TRBJ1-1 provide the parts outside the CDR3, is AAGVIQSPRHLIKEKRETATLKCYPIPRHDTVYWYQQGPGQDPQFLISFYEKMQSDKGSIPDRFSAQQFSDYHSELNMSSLELGDSALYFCASILGHPNTEAFFGQGTRLTVV.

The rearrangement links TRBV20-1 to TRBJ2-7; TRBD2 agrees at 8 bases. This CDR3 is 16 amino acids long. In germline, CDR1 is DFQATT, CDR2 SNEGSKA (reference sequence). The V segment lost 0 bases and the J segment 1 base; nucleotides outside the gene matches: 8. In DNA, the CDR3 is TGCAGTGCTAGAGATTGGGGCGGGAGGAAATCCTACGAGCAGTACTTC. Amino acid sequence: CSARDWGGRKSYEQYF.

The gene calls are TRBV2 and TRBJ2-3; no definite D call. This CDR3 contains 16 residues. From germline, CDR1 is SNHLY and CDR2 FYNNEI. V lost 4 bases and J lost 2, with 16 bases in between. The CDR3 spells CASSVNAPANTDTQYF. The DNA of the CDR3 is TGTGCCAGCAGTGTGAATGCCCCCGCAAACACAGATACGCAGTATTTT. Drawing the rest from reference TRBV2 and TRBJ2-3, the complete variable domain is EPEVTQTPSHQVTQMGQEVILRCVPISNHLYFYWYRQILGQKVEFLVSFYNNEISEKSEIFDDQFSVERPDGSNFTLKIRSTKLEDSAMYFCASSVNAPANTDTQYFGPGTRLTVL.

The CDR3 reads CASSTGTGNKEENIQYF. The CDR3 bases are TGTGCCAGCAGCACCGGGACAGGTAATAAGGAGGAGAACATTCAGTACTTC. J is TRBJ2-4 and V is TRBV13; 8 nucleotides agree with TRBD1. V dropped 5 bases and J dropped 7; count of bases not matched to a gene: 16. Germline V CDR1 and CDR2: PRHDT, FYEKMQ (reference sequence). The CDR3 extends over 17 amino acids.

The chain is built from TRBV9 and TRBJ2-2; 7 positions match TRBD2. The CDR3 sequence is 16 residues long. J lost 4 bases, V lost 0 bases, and 6 bases had no gene match. Germline CDR1 reads SGDLS; CDR2 reads YYNGEE. CDR3 residues: CASSVGQGGITGELFF. The CDR3 DNA follows: TGTGCCAGCAGCGTAGGCCAGGGAGGGATCACCGGGGAGCTGTTTTTT.

The chain links TRBV16 to TRBJ2-1; D is undetermined. The CDR3 totals 12 residues. The germline V and J ends were trimmed by 5 bases and 8 bases, with 10 bases remaining between them. The V gene's germline CDR1 is KGHSY and CDR2 FQNENV. CDR3 DNA: TGTGCCAGCAGCGAAGTAAGCCATGAGCAGTTCTTC. Translated: CASSEVSHEQFF.

This CDR3 is CSARDVQGAVQYF. The CDR3 nucleotides read TGCAGTGCTAGAGATGTGCAGGGGGCCGTACAGTACTTC. This chain uses TRBV20-1 with TRBJ2-7, with 8 positions matching TRBD1. Germline V CDR1 and CDR2: DFQATT, SNEGSKA (reference sequence). This CDR3 has 13 residues. V was clipped by 0 bases and J by 10 bases; unmatched bases: 8.

The chain employs TRBV15 and TRBJ2-5; D could derive from TRBD1 or TRBD2 (5 bases each). V was pared by 5 bases and J by 0 bases, with 13 bases between. The germline V gene has CDR1 LNHNV and CDR2 YYDKDF (reference sequence). The CDR3 spans 15 residues. CDR3 in amino acids: CATSGTDFDQETQYF. In DNA, the CDR3 is TGTGCCACCAGCGGGACCGACTTCGACCAAGAGACCCAGTACTTC.

J is TRBJ1-4 and V is TRBV9, with D possibly being TRBD1 (5 bases). The V gene lost 7 bases and the J gene lost 8 bases, with 15 bases spanning the gap. Looked up from germline, CDR1 is SGDLS and CDR2 is YYNGEE. The CDR3 has 13 amino acids. CDR3 in amino acids: CASGQGEAEKLFF. The CDR3 DNA follows: TGTGCCAGCGGACAAGGGGAGGCGGAAAAACTGTTTTTT.

This chain joins TRBV29-1 and TRBJ2-5; tentative D call: TRBD2 (6 bases). The CDR3 sequence is 14 residues long. Germline loops: CDR1 SQVTM, CDR2 ANQGSEA. The germline V and J ends were trimmed by 4 bases and 2 bases, with 14 bases remaining between them. CDR3 DNA sequence: TGCAGCGTTGCGTCGGCTAGCGTACAAGAGACCCAGTACTTC. This translates into CSVASASVQETQYF.

The V gene is TRBV7-6, the J gene TRBJ2-1; D gene unclear. V lost 3 bases and J lost 12, with 12 bases in between. Germline V lookup: CDR1 SGHVS, CDR2 FNYEAQ. The CDR3 sequence is 12 residues long. The CDR3 loop reads CASSLADRLQFF. The DNA for the CDR3 is TGTGCCAGCAGCTTGGCCGATCGCCTGCAGTTCTTC.

As to this clonotype: The junction departs from germline at one end; a sequencing error may be responsible. The chain joins TRBV11-2 to TRBJ1-4; D remains unclear. This CDR3 has 15 amino acids. Germline-derived CDR1 and CDR2 are SGHAT and FQNNGV. CDR3 bases: TGTGCCAGCAGCCTAGAAGTCGACGGGATGGAAAAACTGTTTTTT. It specifies CASSLEVDGMEKLFF.

This chain joins TRBV4-1 and TRBJ2-7; D unclear. CDR1 and CDR2 (germline): MGHRA, YSYEKL. The CDR3 runs to 13 residues. Trimming took off 3 bases at V and 2 bases at J, with 8 bases between the two ends. The CDR3 DNA reads as TGCGCCAGCAGCCAGAGTACCGCCTACGAGCAGTACTTC. Its translation is CASSQSTAYEQYF.

The V call is TRBV3-1, the J call TRBJ1-2; a possible D gene is TRBD1 (5 bases). CDR3 size: 15 residues. Germline lookup yields CDR1 LGHDT and CDR2 YNNKEL (reference sequence). V dropped 0 bases and J dropped 0 bases, with 8 bases sitting between them. The CDR3 nucleotides read TGTGCCAGCAGCCAAGATCCGACAGCTAACTATGGCTACACCTTC. Amino acid sequence: CASSQDPTANYGYTF.

The gene calls are TRBV12-3 or TRBV12-4 and TRBJ1-2; TRBD1 matches at 9 bases. The ends lost 4 bases at V and 6 bases at J; junction bases unmatched: 9. CDR3 length: 15 amino acids. The CDR3 nucleotides are TGTGCCAGCAGTTCATATATCCGGGACAGGGATGGCTACACCTTC. Translated: CASSSYIRDRDGYTF.

The CDR3, as DNA: TGTGCCACCAGCAGAGCCCAGGCTAATTCACCCCTCCACTTT. Its translation is CATSRAQANSPLHF. The chain couples TRBV15 to TRBJ1-6; the D is unclear. CDR1 and CDR2 from the germline V gene are LNHNV and YYDKDF (reference sequence). The CDR3 is made up of 14 amino acids. Trimming cost V 1 base and J 6 bases, with 7 bases left between them. The full variable domain, completed using reference TRBV15 and TRBJ1-6, is DAMVIQNPRYQVTQFGKPVTLSCSQTLNHNVMYWYQQKSSQAPKLLFHYYDKDFNNEADTPDNFQSRRPNTSFCFLDIRSPGLGDTAMYLCATSRAQANSPLHFGNGTRLTVT.

The chain couples TRBV11-2 to TRBJ2-5; D is ambiguous. Germline V gives CDR1 SGHAT, CDR2 FQNNGV. The CDR3 covers 14 residues. The V gene lost 5 bases and the J gene lost 3 bases, with 13 bases spanning the gap. CDR3 coding DNA: TGTGCCAGCAGCCGGCAGCGAGAAGAAGAGACCCAGTACTTC. Translating it yields CASSRQREEETQYF.

V usage is TRBV5-1 and J usage is TRBJ2-6; D is ambiguous. Germline V gives CDR1 SGHRS, CDR2 YFSETQ. The ends were cut back, 2 bases at V and 0 bases at J, with 15 bases in the middle. The CDR3 totals 18 residues. For the CDR3, the DNA is TGCGCCAGCAGCTTCTACCGCAGCGAGTTCTCTGGGGCCAACGTCCTGACTTTC. It yields the protein CASSFYRSEFSGANVLTF.

V and J are TRBV19 and TRBJ1-1; 9 bases map to TRBD1. CDR1 is LNHDA, CDR2 SQIVND, per germline (reference sequence). CDR3 size: 14 residues. Trimming at V came to 6 bases and at J to 3 bases, leaving 5 bases not matched to a gene. CDR3 in amino acids: CASRGQGGYTEAFF. The CDR3 nucleotides are TGTGCCAGTAGGGGACAGGGAGGGTACACTGAAGCTTTCTTT. Based on the CDR3 plus reference TRBV19 and TRBJ1-1, the full variable domain is DGGITQSPKYLFRKEGQNVTLSCEQNLNHDAMYWYRQDPGQGLRLIYYSQIVNDFQKGDIAEGYSVSREKKESFPLTVTSAQKNPTAFYLCASRGQGGYTEAFFGQGTRLTVV.

This clonotype was seen only once. The chain joins TRBV4-1 to TRBJ2-7; TRBD1 matches 11 bases. This CDR3 is built from 15 residues. Germline-derived CDR1 and CDR2 are MGHRA and YSYEKL. V trimming: 4 bases; J trimming: 4 bases; junction bases outside the gene matches: 6. CDR3 coding DNA: TGCGCCAGCAGCCGAGTAGGACAGGGGGCTTACGAGCAGTACTTC. Its translation: CASSRVGQGAYEQYF.